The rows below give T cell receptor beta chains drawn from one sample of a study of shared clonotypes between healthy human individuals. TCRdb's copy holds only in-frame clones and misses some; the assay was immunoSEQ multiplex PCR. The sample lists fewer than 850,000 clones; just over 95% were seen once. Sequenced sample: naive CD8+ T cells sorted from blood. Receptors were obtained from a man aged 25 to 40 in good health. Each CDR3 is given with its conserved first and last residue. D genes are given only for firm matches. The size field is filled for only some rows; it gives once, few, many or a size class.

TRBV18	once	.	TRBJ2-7	CASSPPLPTGSDYYEQYF	TGTGCCAGCTCACCACCTCTCCCGACAGGTTCAGACTACTACGAGCAGTACTTC
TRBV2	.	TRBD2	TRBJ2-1	CANLGLAGYDEQFF	TGTGCCAACTTGGGACTAGCGGGCTACGATGAGCAGTTCTTC
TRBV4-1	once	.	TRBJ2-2	CASSRIGRELFF	TGCGCCAGCAGCCGGATCGGGAGGGAGCTGTTTTTT
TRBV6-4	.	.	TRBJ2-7	CASSDREGGNSYEQYF	TGTGCCAGCAGTGACAGGGAAGGAGGGAACTCCTACGAGCAGTACTTC
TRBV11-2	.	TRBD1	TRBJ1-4	CASSYPQGADEKLFF	TGTGCCAGCAGCTACCCACAGGGGGCGGATGAAAAACTGTTTTTT
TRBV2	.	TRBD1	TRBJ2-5	CASSEAGTGGGQETQYF	TGTGCCAGCAGTGAAGCCGGGACAGGGGGCGGTCAAGAGACCCAGTACTTC
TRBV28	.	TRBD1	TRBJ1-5	CASSRTGGNQPQHF	TGTGCCAGCAGTCGGACAGGGGGCAATCAGCCCCAGCATTTT
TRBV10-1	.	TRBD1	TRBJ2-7	CASSPGQGVASGYEQYF	TGCGCCAGCAGCCCCGGACAGGGTGTAGCATCCGGCTACGAGCAGTACTTC
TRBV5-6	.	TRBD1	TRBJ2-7	CASSLAGQGAREQYF	TGTGCCAGCAGCTTGGCGGGACAGGGGGCAAGGGAGCAGTACTTC
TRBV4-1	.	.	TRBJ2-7	CASSPSGGYEQYF	TGCGCCAGCAGCCCTAGTGGGGGCTACGAGCAGTACTTC
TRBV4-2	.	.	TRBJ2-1	CASSQDEGGYNEQFF	TGTGCCAGCAGCCAAGATGAAGGTGGTTACAATGAGCAGTTCTTC